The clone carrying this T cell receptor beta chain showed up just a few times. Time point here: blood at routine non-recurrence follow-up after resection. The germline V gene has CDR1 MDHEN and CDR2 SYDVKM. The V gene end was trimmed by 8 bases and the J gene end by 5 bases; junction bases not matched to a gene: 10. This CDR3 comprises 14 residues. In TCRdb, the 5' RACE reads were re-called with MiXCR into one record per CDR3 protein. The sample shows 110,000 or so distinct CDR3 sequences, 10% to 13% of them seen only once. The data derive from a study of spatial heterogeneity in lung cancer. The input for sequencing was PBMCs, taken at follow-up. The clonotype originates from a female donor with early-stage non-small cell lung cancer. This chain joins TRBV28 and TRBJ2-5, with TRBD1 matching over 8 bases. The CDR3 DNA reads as TGTGCCAGCCAAATGACAGGGGCCCGGGAGACCCAGTACTTC. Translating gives CASQMTGARETQYF.